The present T cell receptor beta chain was sequenced within a study of chronic HIV infection and antiretroviral therapy. MiXCR was run by TCRdb on the 5' RACE reads, yielding one entry per CDR3 protein. This table has 40,000 to 50,000 distinct CDR3 sequences, approximately 19% appearing once. V was cut by 4 bases and J by 0 bases, with 13 bases left in between. The CDR3 sequence is 15 residues long. Germline-derived CDR1 and CDR2 are SQVTM and ANQGSEA. The sequence was obtained from an adult who had HIV and had not received antiretroviral therapy, or was an uninfected healthy control (not recorded which). The chain joins TRBV29-1 to TRBJ1-3; D is unclear. Sequencing input: peripheral blood. CDR3 nucleotides: TGCAGCGTTGGTAACAGACTTAACTCTGGAAACACCATATATTTT. This codes for CSVGNRLNSGNTIYF.